Below, one T cell receptor beta chain is given with its context. CD45RO negativity and positive selection for CCR7 defined naive CD8 cells, a population that excluded terminally differentiated effector memory CD45RA+ cells. CDR1 is SNHLY, CDR2 FYNNEI, per germline. The germline V and J ends were trimmed by 2 bases and 5 bases, with 15 bases remaining between them. The CDR3 length is 15 residues. This sample is drawn from a study of shared clonotypes between healthy human individuals. Every subset had its genomic DNA shared out evenly among several immunoSEQ plates. Assay used: immunoSEQ multiplex PCR; TCRdb lists only in-frame clones, some missing. The sample records under 600,000 clones, 98% being singletons.

The chain recombines TRBV2 with TRBJ1-1, with D possibly matching TRBD1 (6 bases). The specimen was naive CD8+ T cells sorted from blood. The origin of this receptor is a man aged 30 to 39 in good health. The CDR3 coding sequence is TGTGCCAGCAGTGAACAGGGGAATCTAGGGACTGAAGCTTTCTTT. Residues: CASSEQGNLGTEAFF.